This T cell receptor (beta chain) was captured by sequencing in a study of T cells in Graves' hyperthyroidism and ophthalmopathy. Across the whole study: Staff took peripheral blood when the initial diagnosis was made, before any treatment began. General study findings and limits: Blood also carried most thyroid clonotypes expanded above 0.001.

The TCR beta CDR3 regions underwent amplification using RNA transcripts as the source. Carried out on the TCR CDR3, a first-round RT-PCR used the HTBI primer set. TCRdb passed the multiplex PCR reads through MiXCR, listing each CDR3 protein once. The data hold around 690,000 distinct CDR3 sequences, with less than 25% observed a single time. Ophthalmopathy cases met thresholds of Clinical Activity Score at least 3, NOSPECS grade at least 4 and duration under 3 months. Diagnosing involved the use of clinical symptoms, serum thyroxine and TRAb, thyroid ultrasound and orbital computed tomography. This clonotype appeared a few times. The target antigen is unknown. V was pared by 10 bases and J by 6 bases, with 15 bases between. This CDR3 region has 13 residues. The germline V gene has CDR1 SGHVS and CDR2 FNYEAQ.

The V gene is TRBV7-6, the J gene TRBJ2-2, with D possibly matching TRBD2 (6 bases). This clonotype originated in a man aged 25-45 years with Graves' ophthalmopathy. Sequencing used blood. For the CDR3, the DNA is TGTGCCACCACCTCGGAGGGCTCCGGGGAGCTGTTTTTT. Translated, it gives CATTSEGSGELFF.